A selection of T cell receptor beta chains follows, all from one sample in a study of blood T cell repertoires in COVID-19. Method: immunoSEQ multiplex PCR; TCRdb's copy keeps in-frame clones and lacks some. The sample carries under 200,000 clones, around 75% recorded once. Sequencing was done on a sample of peripheral blood. These receptor sequences come from a woman aged 40 to 50 with COVID-19, enrolled during active disease. Both conserved end residues are part of each CDR3. The D gene is left open where the match is weak. Some rows have no size entry. The others give once, few or many, or a class for an expanded clone.

>.|.|TRBV7-9|TRBJ1-4
CASSHTRQLNEKLFF
TGTGCCAGCAGCCACACAAGACAGCTTAATGAAAAACTGTTTTTT
>.|.|TRBV19|TRBJ2-3
CASSVRGHTDTQYF
TGTGCCAGTAGTGTTAGGGGCCACACAGATACGCAGTATTTT
>TRBD2|few|TRBV6-5|TRBJ2-1
CASGKRGVYNEQFF
TGTGCCAGCGGTAAGCGGGGGGTCTACAATGAGCAGTTCTTC
>.|few|TRBV9|TRBJ1-2
CASSVGLPLYGYTF
TGTGCCAGCAGCGTAGGGCTTCCCCTCTATGGCTACACCTTC
>TRBD2|.|TRBV5-1|TRBJ2-1
CASSLLAGGDNEQFF
TGCGCCAGCAGCTTACTAGCGGGGGGAGACAATGAGCAGTTCTTC
>TRBD1|once|TRBV5-1|TRBJ1-1
CASSLDGTGTEAFF
TGCGCCAGCAGCTTGGACGGGACAGGGACTGAAGCTTTCTTT
>.|.|TRBV2|TRBJ1-1
CASRGGPNTQWPFF
TGTGCCAGCAGAGGGGGACCGAACACTCAATGGCCTTTCTTT
>TRBD1|.|TRBV7-2|TRBJ2-7
CASSLAGTGEFYEQYF
TGTGCCAGCAGCTTAGCGGGGACAGGAGAATTTTACGAGCAGTACTTC
>TRBD1|.|TRBV27|TRBJ2-1
CASSDGTGGADEQFF
TGTGCCAGCAGTGACGGGACAGGGGGCGCGGATGAGCAGTTCTTC
>.|.|TRBV18|TRBJ1-1
CASSPGGNTEAFF
TGTGCCAGCTCACCCGGGGGAAACACTGAAGCTTTCTTT
>TRBD2|.|TRBV5-1|TRBJ2-1
CASSLGRGLRGLEQFF
TGCGCCAGCAGCTTGGGCCGGGGACTACGAGGGTTGGAGCAGTTCTTC
>.|once|TRBV4-1|TRBJ2-7
CASSHPGQTYEQYF
TGCGCCAGCAGCCATCCGGGACAAACCTACGAGCAGTACTTC
>TRBD1|.|TRBV12-5|TRBJ1-2
CASGFEPGQGIGYTF
TGTGCTAGTGGTTTCGAACCGGGACAGGGGATTGGCTACACCTTC
>TRBD2|.|TRBV28|TRBJ2-7
CASSFGTSGKPWAYEQYF
TGTGCCAGCAGTTTTGGGACTAGCGGGAAGCCTTGGGCCTACGAGCAGTACTTC
>TRBD2|.|TRBV5-1|TRBJ2-5
CASSLVQRGGETQYF
TGCGCCAGCAGCTTGGTCCAGCGGGGCGGAGAGACCCAGTACTTC
>.|.|TRBV30|TRBJ1-5
CAWRGSGEEQPQHF
TGTGCCTGGAGAGGCTCGGGTGAGGAGCAGCCCCAGCATTTT
>.|.|TRBV12-3/TRBV12-4|TRBJ1-6
CASSLDGNSPLHF
TGTGCCAGCAGTTTAGACGGGAATTCACCCCTCCACTTT
>TRBD2|few|TRBV5-4|TRBJ2-2
CASSWEGLGTGELFF
TGTGCCAGCAGCTGGGAGGGACTAGGAACCGGGGAGCTGTTTTTT
>TRBD1|.|TRBV11-2|TRBJ1-3
CASSLRPDRAAGNTIYF
TGTGCCAGCAGCTTACGGCCAGACAGGGCTGCTGGAAACACCATATATTTT
>TRBD1|.|TRBV7-9|TRBJ1-1
CASSLALGGVQTEAFF
TGTGCCAGCAGCTTAGCGCTAGGGGGCGTTCAGACTGAAGCTTTCTTT
>TRBD2|.|TRBV19|TRBJ2-3
CASRELAGASIAQYF
TGTGCCAGTAGAGAACTAGCGGGGGCGTCCATAGCGCAGTATTTT
>.|.|TRBV5-4|TRBJ2-5
CASSPSGGAYQATQYF
TGTGCCAGCAGCCCCAGTGGGGGGGCGTATCAGGCGACCCAGTACTTC
>.|.|TRBV6-6|TRBJ2-3
CASQGYSFTDTQYF
TGTGCCAGCCAGGGGTACAGTTTCACAGATACGCAGTATTTT
>.|.|TRBV19|TRBJ1-2
CASSIDAAGGNYGYTF
TGTGCCAGTAGTATAGACGCTGCGGGGGGCAACTATGGCTACACCTTC
>TRBD1|.|TRBV5-4|TRBJ1-2
CASSLSGGYGYTF
TGTGCCAGCAGCTTGTCAGGGGGCTATGGCTACACCTTC
>.|.|TRBV6-4|TRBJ2-3
CASRVTNEYFNTQYF
TGTGCCAGCAGGGTAACGAACGAGTATTTTAATACGCAGTATTTT
>.|.|TRBV2|TRBJ1-5
CASTTGLNQPQHF
TGTGCCAGCACCACAGGGTTAAATCAGCCCCAGCATTTT
>TRBD1|.|TRBV28|TRBJ1-2
CAITSGGNYGYTF
TGTGCCATTACGTCAGGGGGTAACTATGGCTACACCTTC
>.|.|TRBV11-3|TRBJ2-3
CASSPLSHTDTQYF
TGTGCCAGCAGCCCACTCTCTCACACAGATACGCAGTATTTT
>TRBD2|.|TRBV2|TRBJ2-7
CASRSGGEQYF
TGTGCCAGCAGATCGGGAGGCGAGCAGTACTTC
>TRBD1|few|TRBV2|TRBJ1-5
CASSLGGGHQPQHF
TGTGCCAGCAGCTTAGGAGGGGGCCATCAGCCCCAGCATTTT
>.|.|TRBV9|TRBJ2-2
CASLENTGELFF
TGTGCCAGCCTAGAAAACACCGGGGAGCTGTTTTTT
>TRBD1|.|TRBV7-2|TRBJ2-5
CASSRQGGLETQYF
TGTGCCAGCAGTCGACAGGGGGGTTTGGAGACCCAGTACTTC
>TRBD1|.|TRBV30|TRBJ1-2
CAWSRQGDVVGYTF
TGTGCCTGGAGTCGACAGGGGGATGTGGTGGGCTACACCTTC
>TRBD2|.|TRBV5-1|TRBJ2-2
CASVAGVGTGELFF
TGCGCCAGTGTAGCGGGAGTAGGGACCGGGGAGCTGTTTTTT
>TRBD1|few|TRBV11-3|TRBJ2-1
CASSPGTGYNEQFF
TGTGCCAGCAGTCCCGGGACAGGGTACAATGAGCAGTTCTTC
>.|.|TRBV5-1|TRBJ2-1
CASSLTEPRGDNEQFF
TGCGCCAGCAGCTTGACGGAGCCCAGGGGGGACAATGAGCAGTTCTTC
>.|.|TRBV4-2|TRBJ2-3
CASSQVVGASTDTQYF
TGTGCCAGCAGCCAAGTGGTGGGGGCCAGCACAGATACGCAGTATTTT
>.|.|TRBV5-1|TRBJ2-4
CASSLADGELAKNIQYF
TGCGCCAGCAGCTTGGCCGACGGGGAGCTAGCCAAAAACATTCAGTACTTC
>.|.|TRBV3-1/TRBV3-2|TRBJ1-2
CASSRSTGRRSYGYTF
TGTGCCAGCAGCCGCAGCACGGGGAGACGTAGTTATGGCTACACCTTC
>.|once|TRBV4-3|TRBJ1-6
CASSHDAGGSNSPLHF
TGCGCCAGCAGCCACGACGCGGGGGGTAGTAATTCACCCCTCCACTTT
>TRBD1|.|TRBV4-1|TRBJ1-5
CASSQSGQASDQPQHF
TGCGCCAGCAGCCAATCCGGACAGGCCAGTGATCAGCCCCAGCATTTT
>.|.|TRBV5-6|TRBJ1-5
CASSLTSGTPQHF
TGTGCCAGCAGCTTGACGAGCGGTACACCCCAGCATTTT
>.|.|TRBV6-6|TRBJ2-2
CASSFQGAGELFF
TGTGCCAGCAGTTTTCAAGGGGCCGGGGAGCTGTTTTTT
>.|few|TRBV27|TRBJ1-2
CASSSTQGWGPYGYTF
TGTGCCAGCAGTTCGACTCAGGGTTGGGGGCCTTATGGCTACACCTTC
>.|.|TRBV2|TRBJ1-2
CASSTDRFYGYTF
TGTGCCAGCAGTACAGACAGATTCTATGGCTACACCTTC
>.|once|TRBV7-2|TRBJ2-1
CASSVGAEQFF
TGTGCCAGCAGCGTAGGGGCTGAGCAGTTCTTC
>.|few|TRBV14|TRBJ1-1
CASSAGKGNTEAFF
TGTGCCAGCAGCGCAGGGAAGGGGAACACTGAAGCTTTCTTT
>TRBD2|.|TRBV5-1|TRBJ2-7
CASSPAGTSGYYEQYF
TGCGCCAGCAGCCCGGCCGGGACTAGCGGGTACTACGAGCAGTACTTC
>.|.|TRBV11-3|TRBJ1-3
CASSPSSGNTIYF
TGTGCCAGCAGCCCTTCCTCTGGAAACACCATATATTTT
>.|once|TRBV6-1|TRBJ2-7
CASSEASAGPRGQYF
TGTGCCAGCAGTGAAGCCTCGGCAGGGCCCAGGGGGCAGTACTTC
>.|.|TRBV10-1|TRBJ2-5
CASSGTTLGETQYF
TGCGCCAGCAGTGGGACTACCCTAGGGGAGACCCAGTACTTC
>.|.|TRBV29-1|TRBJ1-1
CSVRRSGTEAFF
TGCAGCGTACGCCGGTCGGGCACTGAAGCTTTCTTT
>TRBD1|.|TRBV28|TRBJ2-7
CATGSGQGSYEQYF
TGTGCCACCGGTTCGGGACAGGGTTCCTACGAGCAGTACTTC
>.|few|TRBV18|TRBJ1-5
CASSETGDQPQHF
TGTGCCAGCTCAGAGACAGGAGATCAGCCCCAGCATTTT
>TRBD2|.|TRBV3-1/TRBV3-2|TRBJ2-1
CASSLSGRFGNEQFF
TGTGCCAGCAGCCTAAGCGGGAGATTTGGCAATGAGCAGTTCTTC
>TRBD2|.|TRBV5-1|TRBJ2-7
CASSLGTSVSSKQYF
TGCGCCAGCAGCTTGGGTACTAGCGTATCGAGTAAGCAGTACTTC
>TRBD1|.|TRBV29-1|TRBJ1-5
CSVRDRGGQPQHF
TGCAGCGTTCGGGACAGGGGTGGCCAGCCCCAGCATTTT
>.|.|TRBV7-9|TRBJ1-2
CASSAAFDSRTNYGYTF
TGTGCCAGCAGCGCAGCCTTTGACAGCCGGACTAACTATGGCTACACCTTC
>TRBD1|.|TRBV18|TRBJ1-1
CASRTGGEFTEAFF
TGTGCCAGTCGGACAGGGGGTGAGTTCACTGAAGCTTTCTTT